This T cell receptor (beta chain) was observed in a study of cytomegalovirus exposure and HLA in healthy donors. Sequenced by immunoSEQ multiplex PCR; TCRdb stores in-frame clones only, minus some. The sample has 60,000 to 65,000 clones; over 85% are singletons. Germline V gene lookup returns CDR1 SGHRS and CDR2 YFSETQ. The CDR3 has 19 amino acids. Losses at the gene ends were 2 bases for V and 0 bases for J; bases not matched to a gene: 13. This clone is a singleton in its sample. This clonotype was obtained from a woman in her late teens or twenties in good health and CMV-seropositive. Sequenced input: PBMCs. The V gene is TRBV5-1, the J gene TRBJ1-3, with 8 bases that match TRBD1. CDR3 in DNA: TGCGCCAGCAGCTTCGGCAGGGGGCCTCGTTTATACTCTGGAAACACCATATATTTT. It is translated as CASSFGRGPRLYSGNTIYF.